The clone carrying this T cell receptor beta chain has only one observation. The data are from a study of HIV-infected patients and healthy controls. 500 ng RNA was reverse transcribed with alpha and beta constant-region primers. Separate chain-specific third strand synthesis with multiplexing indices produced the alpha and beta libraries. Each CDR3 protein gets one entry after TCRdb re-called the 5' RACE reads with MiXCR. The sample lists approximately 7,100 distinct CDR3 sequences, less than 12% occurring once. No cell fractionation was done, so the repertoire covers all unsorted peripheral blood T cells. V lost 1 base and J 5 bases, leaving 12 bases between the germline ends. Germline assignment: CDR1 MDHEN and CDR2 SYDVKM. CDR3 length equals 14 residues.

The gene calls are TRBV28 and TRBJ2-7; D is unresolved. The sequence came from an adult with HIV infection. Here the sequenced sample was blood, taken before antiretroviral therapy. CDR3 sequence: CASSLSMGSHEQYF. The CDR3 nucleotides read TGTGCCAGCAGTTTATCCATGGGGTCCCACGAGCAGTACTTC.